Listed here are 28 T cell receptor beta chains from one sample, sequenced in a study of T cells in Graves' hyperthyroidism and ophthalmopathy. Template material for amplifying TCR beta CDR3 regions consisted of RNA transcripts. The HTBI primer set drove a first-round RT-PCR of the TCR CDR3. From the multiplex PCR reads, TCRdb called clonotypes with MiXCR, one entry per CDR3 protein. Found here are about 640,000 distinct CDR3 sequences, approximately 14% of them singletons; the top ten hold 9.5% to 15%. Specimen: blood. The receptor set was obtained from a woman in her forties or fifties with Graves' ophthalmopathy.

In this sample, this clonotype turned up many times. V gene TRBV3-1 combines with J gene TRBJ2-2; 14 bases line up with TRBD2. CDR1 LGHDT and CDR2 YNNKEL come from the germline V gene (reference sequence). The CDR3 is 19 residues long. Trimming cost V 3 bases and J 3 bases; bases outside gene matches: 9. The CDR3 sequence is CASSHRTGLAGVHTGELFF. DNA for the CDR3: TGTGCCAGCAGCCACCGAACGGGACTAGCGGGAGTTCACACCGGGGAGCTGTTTTTT. The full variable domain, rest sourced from reference TRBV3-1 and TRBJ2-2, is DTAVSQTPKYLVTQMGNDKSIKCEQNLGHDTMYWYKQDSKKFLKIMFSYNNKELIINETVPNRFSPKSPDKAHLNLHINSLELGDSAVYFCASSHRTGLAGVHTGELFFGEGSRLTVL.

This clonotype was recorded many times. V usage is TRBV6-2 or TRBV6-3 and J usage is TRBJ2-7, with a tentative D call TRBD1 (6 bases). The CDR3 covers 13 residues. V lost 5 bases, J lost 0 bases, and 8 bases lay in between. Germline V gene data show CDR1 as MNHEY and CDR2 as SVGEGT. The CDR3 DNA reads TGTGCCAGCAGTAGACAGGACTCCTACGAGCAGTACTTC. Protein sequence: CASSRQDSYEQYF.

This clonotype occurred many times. The V gene is TRBV30, the J gene TRBJ2-5; possibly TRBD1 or TRBD2 for D (5 bases each). This CDR3 contains 14 residues. V shed 0 bases and J shed 2 bases, with 10 bases lying between them. Germline V gene sequence: CDR1 GTSNPN, CDR2 SVGIG (reference sequence). Written as DNA, the CDR3 is TGTGCCTGGAGTGTACCATGGGGGCAAGAGACCCAGTACTTC. Translated: CAWSVPWGQETQYF.

This clonotype was picked up a small number of times. The CDR3 here is CASSQINTGELFF. CDR3 coding DNA: TGCGCCAGCAGCCAAATAAACACCGGGGAGCTGTTTTTT. The chain carries TRBV4-1 and TRBJ2-2; D is unresolved. V lost 2 bases to trimming and J lost 2 bases, with 3 bases between them. This CDR3 region has 13 residues. Germline V gene sequence: CDR1 MGHRA, CDR2 YSYEKL.

This clonotype has a count of ten or more. The chain employs TRBV3-1 and TRBJ2-2; no clear D. The germline V gene has CDR1 LGHDT and CDR2 YNNKEL (reference sequence). V was clipped by 4 bases and J by 3 bases, with 9 bases between them. This CDR3 has 14 amino acids. The CDR3 nucleotides are TGTGCCAGCAGCCGCTCAGGATACACCGGGGAGCTGTTTTTT. Amino acids: CASSRSGYTGELFF.

This clonotype was observed at least ten times. This rearrangement joins TRBV2 to TRBJ1-1; no clear D gene. Trimming stripped 8 bases from V and 3 bases from J, with 10 bases between. Germline CDR1 and CDR2: SNHLY and FYNNEI. CDR3 length: 12 residues. The CDR3, as DNA: TGTGCCAGCCAGAACACGTACACTGAAGCTTTCTTT. Translating gives CASQNTYTEAFF.

This clonotype was recorded at least ten times. The chain carries TRBV6-2 or TRBV6-3 and TRBJ2-7; possible D gene TRBD1, 5 bases. CDR1 and CDR2 (germline): MNHEY, SVGEGT. This CDR3 is built from 15 residues. Between the trimmed V and J ends, which lost 2 bases and 4 bases, there was a span of 15 bases. CDR3 amino acids: CASSYGAKSFYEQYF. The CDR3 DNA follows: TGTGCCAGCAGTTACGGGGCCAAAAGCTTTTACGAGCAGTACTTC.

With regard to this clonotype: Mismatch with germline at one junction end may stem from a read error. The rearrangement uses TRBV12-3 or TRBV12-4 and TRBJ1-5; 9 bases are a match to TRBD1. The CDR3 has 14 residues. This CDR3 is CASSAGQGFQLQHF. The CDR3, as DNA: TGTGCCAGCAGTGCCGGACAGGGGTTTCAGCTCCAGCATTTT.

This chain uses TRBV19 with TRBJ2-1, with TRBD1 matching 10 bases. V trimming: 0 bases; J trimming: 12 bases; junction bases outside the gene matches: 14. Germline assignment: CDR1 LNHDA and CDR2 SQIVND (reference sequence). The CDR3 contains 17 residues. The CDR3 bases are TGTGCCAGTAGTATAGATCTGGGGGGACAGGGGCCCCTGGCGCAGTTCTTC. Protein sequence: CASSIDLGGQGPLAQFF.

This clonotype was observed a handful of times. The chain combines TRBV7-6 with TRBJ1-6; D ambiguous. The CDR3 is made up of 14 amino acids. V gave up 4 bases and J gave up 2 bases, with 6 bases separating them. CDR1 SGHVS and CDR2 FNYEAQ come from the germline V gene. CDR3 loop: CASSSRTYNSPLHF. CDR3 DNA sequence: TGTGCCAGCAGCTCTAGGACCTATAATTCACCCCTCCACTTT.

This clonotype occurred many times. The rearrangement links TRBV19 to TRBJ2-2; 12 positions agree with TRBD2. The CDR3 contains 17 residues. Looked up from germline, CDR1 is LNHDA and CDR2 is SQIVND (reference sequence). Trimming removed 5 bases from V and 6 bases from J; junction bases left unmatched: 10. The CDR3 reads CASSGLAGSIVAGELFF. In nucleotides, the CDR3 is TGTGCCAGTAGTGGACTAGCGGGAAGTATTGTCGCCGGGGAGCTGTTTTTT.

This clonotype was detected ten times or more. This chain joins TRBV9 and TRBJ1-6; TRBD1 is a possible D gene (5 bases). Germline CDR1 SGDLS, CDR2 YYNGEE. V dropped 3 bases and J dropped 9 bases, with 13 bases sitting between them. CDR3 length equals 14 residues. CDR3 in amino acids: CASSARTGISPLHF. In DNA, the CDR3 is TGTGCCAGCAGCGCCAGAACAGGAATTTCACCCCTCCACTTT. Full variable domain (remainder filled in from reference TRBV9 and TRBJ1-6): DSGVTQTPKHLITATGQRVTLRCSPRSGDLSVYWYQQSLDQGLQFLIQYYNGEERAKGNILERFSAQQFPDLHSELNLSSLELGDSALYFCASSARTGISPLHFGNGTRLTVT.

The chain couples TRBV4-3 to TRBJ2-1; TRBD2 aligns across 9 bases. The CDR3 length is 16 residues. V dropped 0 bases and J dropped 4; count of bases not matched to a gene: 4. Germline CDR1 is LGHNA and CDR2 is YSLEER. CDR3 in DNA: TGCGCCAGCAGCCAAGAGGCTAGCGGGAATTACAATGAGCAGTTCTTC. Protein: CASSQEASGNYNEQFF.

This clonotype was seen a few times. J is TRBJ2-1 and V is TRBV9; D is ambiguous. V lost 0 bases, J lost 0 bases, and 10 bases lay in between. This CDR3 has 16 amino acids. Germline loops: CDR1 SGDLS, CDR2 YYNGEE. The CDR3 loop reads CASSVEPTSSYNEQFF. As DNA, the CDR3 is TGTGCCAGCAGCGTAGAACCGACGAGCTCCTACAATGAGCAGTTCTTC.

A note on this clonotype: A much larger clone lies one base from this, so it may be a read error. The chain combines TRBV18 with TRBJ1-2, with a weak D call TRBD1 (6 bases). The germline V gene encodes CDR1 KGHSH and CDR2 LQKENI. The CDR3 consists of 14 residues. V was cut by 4 bases and J by 6 bases, with 15 bases left in between. The CDR3 loop is CASSLTGDMDGYTF. CDR3 sequence (DNA): TGTGCCAGCTCACTGACAGGCGATATGGATGGCTACACCTTC.

The gene calls are TRBV9 and TRBJ2-2; D perhaps matches TRBD2 (5 bases). Trimming left V 4 bases short and J 7 bases short, with 14 bases between. This CDR3 comprises 14 residues. Germline CDR1 SGDLS, CDR2 YYNGEE. As DNA, the CDR3 is TGTGCCAGCAGCACCCACTTGGCGGGCGGGGAGCTGTTTTTT. Translation: CASSTHLAGGELFF.

This clonotype was detected only a few times. The chain is built from TRBV7-9 and TRBJ2-1; 10 bases map to TRBD2. This CDR3 is 18 amino acids long. Germline assignment: CDR1 SEHNR and CDR2 FQNEAQ (reference sequence). J lost 3 bases, V lost 1 base, and 9 bases had no gene match. The CDR3 reads CASSLVGLAGVNYNEQFF. CDR3 coding DNA: TGTGCCAGCAGCTTAGTAGGGCTAGCGGGAGTGAACTACAATGAGCAGTTCTTC.

This clonotype was counted many times. The chain links TRBV5-1 to TRBJ2-2; D remains ambiguous. V lost 4 bases, J lost 1 base, and 11 bases lay in between. CDR3 length equals 15 residues. Germline V gene data show CDR1 as SGHRS and CDR2 as YFSETQ. CDR3 region: CASSLDGLNTGELFF. DNA for the CDR3: TGCGCCAGCAGCCTCGACGGGTTGAACACCGGGGAGCTGTTTTTT.

About this clonotype itself: A much larger clone sits a single nucleotide away, making a read error possible. CDR3 sequence: CASSLTTASAGANVLTF. The DNA for the CDR3 is TGTGCCAGCAGCTTAACAACCGCCTCCGCTGGGGCCAACGTCCTGACTTTC. This chain uses TRBV11-1 with TRBJ2-6; D gene uncertain. V lost 2 bases and J lost 2, with 13 bases in between. From germline, CDR1 is SGHAT and CDR2 FQDESV (reference sequence). The CDR3 has 17 residues. Filled out from reference TRBV11-1 and TRBJ2-6, the complete variable domain reads EAEVAQSPRYKITEKSQAVAFWCDPISGHATLYWYRQILGQGPELLVQFQDESVVDDSQLPKDRFSAERLKGVDSTLKIQPAELGDSAMYLCASSLTTASAGANVLTFGAGSRLTVL.

This clonotype was counted many times. This chain connects TRBV11-2 to TRBJ2-1; 7 bases align to TRBD1. Germline V gives CDR1 SGHAT, CDR2 FQNNGV. J lost 3 bases, V lost 2 bases, and 4 bases had no gene match. The CDR3 contains 15 residues. In DNA form, the CDR3 reads TGTGCCAGCAGCTTACGACAGGGCGACTACAATGAGCAGTTCTTC. This encodes CASSLRQGDYNEQFF.

The genes are TRBV28 and TRBJ2-7; 8 bases map to TRBD2. V lost 6 bases and J lost 0; bases outside the gene matches: 10. The CDR3 contains 16 residues. Germline loops: CDR1 MDHEN, CDR2 SYDVKM. CDR3 DNA: TGTGCCAGCAGGCCCGGACTAGCTGGCCTCTCCTACGAGCAGTACTTC. Protein: CASRPGLAGLSYEQYF.

Turning to this clonotype: This may be a read error: a much more frequent sequence differs by one nucleotide. The V and J genes are TRBV6-1 and TRBJ2-7; either TRBD1 or TRBD2 may supply D (5 bases each). The CDR3 spans 14 residues. Looked up from germline, CDR1 is MNHNS and CDR2 is SASEGT. The CDR3 DNA sequence: TGTGCCAGCACCCTCGTCCAGGGAGCCTACGAGCGGTACTTC. Protein sequence: CASTLVQGAYERYF.

This chain links TRBV9 with TRBJ2-7, with D uncertain. The germline gives CDR1 SGDLS, CDR2 YYNGEE. Deletions cut 0 bases from V and 2 bases from J, with 9 bases between. The CDR3 loop spans 14 amino acids. Written as DNA, the CDR3 is TGTGCCAGCAGCGTAGGAAGGGATGCCTACGAGCAGTACTTC. The encoded protein is CASSVGRDAYEQYF.

This chain connects TRBV7-2 to TRBJ2-1, with 9 nucleotides matching TRBD2. This CDR3 contains 19 residues. Per germline, CDR1 SGHTA and CDR2 FQGNSA. With V trimmed by 2 bases and J by 0 bases, 11 bases remained unmatched. The CDR3 protein is CASSLRFLAGSSSYNEQFF. The CDR3 bases are TGTGCCAGCAGCTTACGTTTCCTAGCGGGGTCAAGCTCCTACAATGAGCAGTTCTTC.

There are a few counts of this clonotype. This may stem from a read error, because a much larger clone lies one nucleotide away. The CDR3 reads CASSLAKGLAGITGELFF. The CDR3 DNA reads as TGTGCCAGCAGCTTAGCAAAAGGACTAGCGGGGATCACCGGGGAGCTGTTTTTT. The V gene is TRBV7-2, the J gene TRBJ2-2; 12 bases are shared with TRBD2. V shed 0 bases, J shed 4 bases, and the junction held 6 bases outside the gene matches. The germline V gene has CDR1 SGHTA and CDR2 FQGNSA. CDR3 length: 18 amino acids. The full variable domain, completed using reference TRBV7-2 and TRBJ2-2, is GAGVSQSPSNKVTEKGKDVELRCDPISGHTALYWYRQSLGQGLEFLIYFQGNSAPDKSGLPSDRFSAERTGGSVSTLTIQRTQQEDSAVYLCASSLAKGLAGITGELFFGEGSRLTVL.

This clonotype was found many times. The chain combines TRBV7-2 with TRBJ2-2; TRBD2 aligns across 9 bases. This CDR3 comprises 16 residues. The V gene end was trimmed by 5 bases and the J gene end by 2 bases; junction bases not matched to a gene: 6. Germline CDR1 and CDR2: SGHTA and FQGNSA. CDR3 DNA: TGTGCCAGCAGCCTGATGCTAGCGGGAAACACCGGGGAGCTGTTTTTT. Its protein product is CASSLMLAGNTGELFF.

The V and J genes are TRBV5-1 and TRBJ1-1, with TRBD1 as a possible D gene (5 bases). The CDR3 consists of 16 residues. The germline V gene has CDR1 SGHRS and CDR2 YFSETQ. V was clipped by 0 bases and J by 0 bases, with 12 bases between them. CDR3 amino acids: CASSLESAGLNTEAFF. The CDR3 DNA follows: TGCGCCAGCAGCTTGGAATCGGCAGGGCTGAACACTGAAGCTTTCTTT.

This clonotype came up many times. J is TRBJ1-1 and V is TRBV20-1; D is possibly TRBD1 (6 bases). In germline, CDR1 is DFQATT, CDR2 SNEGSKA (reference sequence). The V end was cut by 0 bases, the J end by 3 bases, with 23 bases between. CDR3 length: 18 amino acids. The DNA for the CDR3 is TGCAGTGCTAGAGATCTAGCAGGGGACCGAAAATTGGACACTGAAGCTTTCTTT. This sequence encodes CSARDLAGDRKLDTEAFF.